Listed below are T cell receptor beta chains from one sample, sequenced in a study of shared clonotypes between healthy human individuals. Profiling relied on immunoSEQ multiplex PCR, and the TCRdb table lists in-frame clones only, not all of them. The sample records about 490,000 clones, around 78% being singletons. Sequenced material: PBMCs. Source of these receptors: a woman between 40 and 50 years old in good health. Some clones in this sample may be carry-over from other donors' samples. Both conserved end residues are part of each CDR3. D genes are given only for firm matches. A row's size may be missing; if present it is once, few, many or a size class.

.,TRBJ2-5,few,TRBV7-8,CASSPTGNQETQYF,TGTGCCAGCAGCCCCACAGGAAACCAAGAGACCCAGTACTTC
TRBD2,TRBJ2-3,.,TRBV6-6,CASSLAGGTDTQYF,TGTGCCAGCAGTCTAGCGGGAGGGACAGATACGCAGTATTTT
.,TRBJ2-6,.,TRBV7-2,CASSLGASGANVLTF,TGTGCCAGCAGCTTAGGGGCGTCTGGGGCCAACGTCCTGACTTTC
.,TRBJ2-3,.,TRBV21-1,CASKALAGDTQYF,TGTGCCAGCAAAGCCTTAGCGGGAGATACGCAGTATTTT
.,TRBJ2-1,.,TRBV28,CASSLGAGPSSYNEQFF,TGTGCCAGCAGTCTCGGGGCAGGCCCGAGCTCCTACAATGAGCAGTTCTTC
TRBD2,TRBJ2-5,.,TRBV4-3,CASSQGGTGLQETQYF,TGCGCCAGCAGCCAAGGCGGGACGGGACTACAAGAGACCCAGTACTTC
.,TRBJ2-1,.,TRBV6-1,CASSEGVGHYNEQFF,TGTGCCAGCAGTGAAGGGGTGGGACACTACAATGAGCAGTTCTTC
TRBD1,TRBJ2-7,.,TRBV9,CASSYGTGGYEQYF,TGTGCCAGCAGCTACGGGACAGGGGGCTACGAGCAGTACTTC
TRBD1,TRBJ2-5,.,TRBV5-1,CASSETGQAGPQYF,TGCGCCAGCAGCGAAACGGGACAGGCCGGACCCCAGTACTTC
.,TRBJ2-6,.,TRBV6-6,CASSYSTTGANVLTF,TGTGCCAGCAGTTACTCGACAACCGGGGCCAACGTCCTGACTTTC
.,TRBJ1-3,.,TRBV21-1,CASPYGGGNTIYF,TGTGCCAGCCCCTACGGGGGGGGAAACACCATATATTTT
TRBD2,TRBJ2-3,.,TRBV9,CASSPRTSPSTDTQYF,TGTGCCAGCAGCCCCCGGACTAGCCCGAGCACAGATACGCAGTATTTT
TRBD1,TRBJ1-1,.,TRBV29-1,CSVGTGGRTEAFF,TGCAGCGTTGGGACAGGGGGTCGCACTGAAGCTTTCTTT
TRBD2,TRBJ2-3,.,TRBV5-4,CASSIGLAEADTQYF,TGTGCCAGCAGCATAGGACTAGCAGAGGCAGATACGCAGTATTTT